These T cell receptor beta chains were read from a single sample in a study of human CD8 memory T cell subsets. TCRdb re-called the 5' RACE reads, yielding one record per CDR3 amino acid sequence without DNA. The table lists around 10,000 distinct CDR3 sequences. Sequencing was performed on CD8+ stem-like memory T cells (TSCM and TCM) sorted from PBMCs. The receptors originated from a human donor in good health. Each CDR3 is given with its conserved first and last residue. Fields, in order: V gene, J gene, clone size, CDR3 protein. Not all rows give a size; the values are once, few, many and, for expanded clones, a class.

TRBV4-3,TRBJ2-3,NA,CASSKTTSGTTDTQYF
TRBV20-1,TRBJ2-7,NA,CSAVWAGEQYF
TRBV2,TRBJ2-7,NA,CASSDPGALYEQYF
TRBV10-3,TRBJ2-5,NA,CAISKQGAETQYF
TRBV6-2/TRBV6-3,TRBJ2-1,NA,CASSPDSISYNEQFF
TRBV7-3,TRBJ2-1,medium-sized,CASSFGGGNEQFF
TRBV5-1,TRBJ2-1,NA,CAGRDPPGNEQFF
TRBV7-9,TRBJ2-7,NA,CASSAWDRDYEQYF
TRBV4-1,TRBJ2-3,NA,CASSQTTATDTQYF
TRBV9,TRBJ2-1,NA,CASSDRWRNEQFF
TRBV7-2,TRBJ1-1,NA,CASSLALGLGEAFF
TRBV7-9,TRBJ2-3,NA,CASSPPTLQGGGDTQYF
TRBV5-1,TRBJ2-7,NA,CASSLGQSYEQYF
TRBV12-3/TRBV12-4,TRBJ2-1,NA,CASSFGPGRIGADNEQFF
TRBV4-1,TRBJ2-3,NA,CASSPLHAGDDTQYF
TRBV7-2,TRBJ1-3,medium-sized,CASSLSAGGSGNTIYF
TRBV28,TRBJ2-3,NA,CASSPGLADYTDTQYF
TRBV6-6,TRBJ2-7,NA,CASSYRASETYEQYF
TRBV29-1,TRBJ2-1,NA,CSVEDPVAAHNEQFF
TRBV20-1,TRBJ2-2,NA,CSVRGGPHTGELFF
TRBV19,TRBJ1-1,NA,CASSPTANTEAFF
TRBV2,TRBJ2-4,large,CASTALAGSENIQYF
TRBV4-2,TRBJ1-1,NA,CASSQGPLRRTGHEAFF
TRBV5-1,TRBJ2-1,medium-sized,CASSLRRGNEQFF
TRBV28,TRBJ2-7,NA,CASSYPAALTYEQYF
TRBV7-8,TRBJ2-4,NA,CASSPRTDQPVLAKNIQYF
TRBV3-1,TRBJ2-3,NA,CASSPGHHVDTQYF
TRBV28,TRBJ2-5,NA,CASGSGMEGQETQYF
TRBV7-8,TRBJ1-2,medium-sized,CASSLHMTGGNYGYTF
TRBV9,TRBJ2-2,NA,CASSSLAGGTGELFF
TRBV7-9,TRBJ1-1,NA,CASSDEVNTEAFF
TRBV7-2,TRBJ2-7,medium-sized,CASSLVGRERGREQYF
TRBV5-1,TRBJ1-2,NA,CASSSAGQAHTNYGYTF
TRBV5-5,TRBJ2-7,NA,CASSMWTGVMSYEQYF
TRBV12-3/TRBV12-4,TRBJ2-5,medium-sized,CASSLIRDFQETQYF
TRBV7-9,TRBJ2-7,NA,CASSSSLAGGSHTPSEQYF
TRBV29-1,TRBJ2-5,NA,CSVDGREDEETQYF
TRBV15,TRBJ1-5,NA,CATSRVNQPQHF
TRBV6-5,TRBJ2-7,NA,CASSPWTGVDEQYF
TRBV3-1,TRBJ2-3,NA,CASSSLPGLAGVGDTQYF
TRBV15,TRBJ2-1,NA,CATSKAREQFF
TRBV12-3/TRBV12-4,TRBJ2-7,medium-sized,CASSLRGTETYEQYF
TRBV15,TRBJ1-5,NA,CATSREGGAPQHF
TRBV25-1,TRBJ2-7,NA,CASSDPPGTRAYYEQYF
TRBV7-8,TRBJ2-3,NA,CASSLDSGGDTQYF
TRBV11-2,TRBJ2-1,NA,CASSLDDPVYNEQFF
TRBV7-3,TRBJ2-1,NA,CASRPSGGTYNEQFF
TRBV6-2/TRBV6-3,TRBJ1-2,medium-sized,CASSYGAGSYGYTF